This is a list of T cell receptor beta chains from one sample in a study of regulatory T cells in long-lasting Graves disease. TCRdb independently ran MiXCR on the multiplex PCR reads; one entry per CDR3 protein. The sample consists of 310,000 or so distinct CDR3 sequences, around a fifth of them appearing once. Sequencing used peripheral blood mononuclear cells (PBMCs), obtained when the disease was refractory, from a patient treated with antithyroid drugs. Receptor source: a female donor with Graves disease. Each CDR3 is given with its conserved first and last residue. The D gene is left open where the match is weak. Size tells how often a clone was seen (once, few, many) or the class of an expanded clone, and some rows leave it out.

size	D	V	J	DNA	CDR3
many	NA	TRBV5-1	TRBJ1-5	TGCGCCAGCAGCTTGGATCGCTCTCAGCCCCAGCATTTT	CASSLDRSQPQHF
few	NA	TRBV20-1	TRBJ1-5	TGCAGTGCCGGACGGATATATAGCAATCAGCCCCAGCATTTT	CSAGRIYSNQPQHF
many	TRBD1	TRBV12-3/TRBV12-4	TRBJ1-5	TGTGCCAGCAGTCGGGACAGGGGGTTCGGGCCCCAGCATTTT	CASSRDRGFGPQHF
few	TRBD1	TRBV19	TRBJ1-2	TGTGCCAGTAGGTGGACAGGGAAGTACTATGGCTACACCTTC	CASRWTGKYYGYTF
many	NA	TRBV25-1	TRBJ1-2	TGTGCCAGCAGTGAAGTAGACAGCGATTGGAACGGCTACACCTTC	CASSEVDSDWNGYTF
few	TRBD2	TRBV4-1	TRBJ2-7	TGCGCCAGCAGCCCACTAGCGGGAGTGAACAAGAACGAGCAGTACTTC	CASSPLAGVNKNEQYF
NA	TRBD2	TRBV20-1	TRBJ2-2	TGCAGTGCTAGAGACTTTAGCGGGAGGGTCACCGGGGAGCTGTTTTTT	CSARDFSGRVTGELFF
few	NA	TRBV3-1	TRBJ1-2	TGTGCCAGCAGCCTCCGGCCTGGGCTTGGCTATGGCTACACCTTC	CASSLRPGLGYGYTF
many	TRBD2	TRBV18	TRBJ2-5	TGTGCCAGCTCACCACCTAGCGGGAGCGAGGGGCCCCAAGAGACCCAGTACTTC	CASSPPSGSEGPQETQYF
NA	NA	TRBV4-1	TRBJ1-6	TGCGCCAGCAGCCAAGAAATTAGTGGCTCTTCACCCCTCCACTTT	CASSQEISGSSPLHF
NA	NA	TRBV5-1	TRBJ1-6	TGCGCCAGCAGCCTGGGAGGGATCCTATATAATTCACCCCTCCACTTT	CASSLGGILYNSPLHF
many	NA	TRBV12-3/TRBV12-4	TRBJ2-6	TGTGCCAGCAGAACCAATTGGGGGACCTCTGGGGCCAACGTCCTGACTTTC	CASRTNWGTSGANVLTF
NA	NA	TRBV20-1	TRBJ1-2	TGCAGTGCTAGAGATAATAGGGGAAACTATGGCTACACCTTC	CSARDNRGNYGYTF
many	TRBD1	TRBV12-3/TRBV12-4	TRBJ1-2	TGCGCCAGCAGCTTGGACAGGGCCGGCTATGGCTACACCTTC	CASSLDRAGYGYTF
few	NA	TRBV27	TRBJ2-2	TGTGCCAGCAGTTTGTTCGCCGGGGAGCTGTTTTTT	CASSLFAGELFF
many	TRBD1	TRBV7-3	TRBJ1-6	TGTGCCAGCAGCTTAACAGGACAGGGGGCCCTCCACTTT	CASSLTGQGALHF
NA	TRBD2	TRBV3-1	TRBJ2-6	TGTGCCAGCAGCCCAATCGGGGGGGGGCTCTCTGGGGCCAACGTCCTGACTTTC	CASSPIGGGLSGANVLTF
many	NA	TRBV28	TRBJ2-2	TGTGCCAGCAGTCCCCTCTACACCGGGGAGCTGTTTTTT	CASSPLYTGELFF
NA	NA	TRBV29-1	TRBJ1-2	TGCAGCGTTGTAGAGTACTATGGCTACACCTTC	CSVVEYYGYTF
many	NA	TRBV6-1	TRBJ1-5	TGTGCCAGCAGTGCTCCGGGACAAACTGATCAGCCCCAGCATTTT	CASSAPGQTDQPQHF
NA	NA	TRBV5-1	TRBJ2-2	TGCGCCAGCAGCGGCGGACAGCTGAACACCGGGGAGCTGTTTTTT	CASSGGQLNTGELFF
NA	NA	TRBV14	TRBJ2-7	TGTGCCAGCAGCCGAGGTAGCGTCCGGGGCTACGAGCAGTACTTC	CASSRGSVRGYEQYF
many	TRBD1	TRBV28	TRBJ2-7	TGTGCCATAGGGACAGCGACCTACGAGCAGTACTTC	CAIGTATYEQYF
few	TRBD1	TRBV20-1	TRBJ2-7	TGCAGTGCTAGAGATGGGACAGTCTACGAGCAGTACTTC	CSARDGTVYEQYF
many	NA	TRBV11-2	TRBJ2-2	TGTGCCAGCAGCTTAGCGAACACCGGGGAGCTGTTTTTT	CASSLANTGELFF
few	TRBD1	TRBV5-1	TRBJ2-7	TGCGCCAGCAGTTTGACAGGGGGGAACGAGCAGTACTTC	CASSLTGGNEQYF
few	NA	TRBV7-3	TRBJ1-6	TGTGCCAGCAGCTTAGGTGCAGGCGTTAGCTCCTATAATTCACCCCTCCACTTT	CASSLGAGVSSYNSPLHF
many	NA	TRBV7-8	TRBJ2-6	TGTGCCAGCAGCACACGGCCTGGGGCCAACGTCCTGACTTTC	CASSTRPGANVLTF
once	TRBD2	TRBV27	TRBJ2-3	TGTGCCAGCAGTGCTCCTAGCGGGGGCACAGATACGCAGTATTTT	CASSAPSGGTDTQYF
many	NA	TRBV2	TRBJ2-5	TGTGCCAGCAGATGGGCAGGGGGGGTTCAAGAGACCCAGTACTTC	CASRWAGGVQETQYF
few	TRBD2	TRBV27	TRBJ2-3	TGTGCCAGCAGTTTATCGGCTAGCGGGAGCTCAGATACGCAGTATTTT	CASSLSASGSSDTQYF
NA	NA	TRBV5-5	TRBJ2-2	TGCGCCAGCAGCCAAGAGGGGGGGGCGTTCCCCGGGGAGCTGTTTTTT	CASSQEGGAFPGELFF
many	NA	TRBV2	TRBJ1-1	TGTGCCAGCAGTGAAGGTGAAGTTGGGGCTTTCTTT	CASSEGEVGAFF
many	NA	TRBV11-2	TRBJ2-5	TGTGCCAGTAGTAGGGAAGGGCTAGGGACCCAGTACTTC	CASSREGLGTQYF
many	TRBD1	TRBV28	TRBJ2-5	TGTGCCAGCAGTTACTCCGGGACAGGGGGCGAGACCCAGTACTTC	CASSYSGTGGETQYF
few	NA	TRBV19	TRBJ1-1	TGTGCCAGTAGTATAGGTCCAGGCTATGAAGCTTTCTTT	CASSIGPGYEAFF
few	TRBD1	TRBV18	TRBJ1-6	TGTGCCAGCTCGCAACAGGGGAGAAATAATTCACCCCTCCACTTT	CASSQQGRNNSPLHF
many	TRBD1	TRBV27	TRBJ2-7	TGTGCCAGCAGTTCTGTGGGACAGGGCATCTACGAGCAGTACTTC	CASSSVGQGIYEQYF
NA	TRBD1	TRBV24-1	TRBJ1-6	TGTGCCACCAGTGATGGGACAGGCTTCCACTTT	CATSDGTGFHF
NA	NA	TRBV6-5	TRBJ2-3	TGTGCCAGCAGTTACTCGCTAAGTGGCACAGATACGCAGTATTTT	CASSYSLSGTDTQYF
many	NA	TRBV24-1	TRBJ1-1	TGTGCCACCAGTGAACAGGGACTTCTGAACACTGAAGCTTTCTTT	CATSEQGLLNTEAFF